This TCR beta chain was recovered during a study of blood T cell repertoires in COVID-19. Study-wide context: Whether acute or convalescent, the COVID-19 samples came from the United States, Italy and Spain.

Trimming took off 5 bases at V and 5 bases at J, with 25 bases between the two ends. Germline CDR1 MDHEN, CDR2 SYDVKM. This CDR3 contains 18 residues. Authors' processing steps: Estimation of nucleated cell counts relied on the amplification of reference gene primers. Sequenced by immunoSEQ multiplex PCR; TCRdb stores in-frame clones only, minus some. V and J calls and clone size are those listed in that table; D and trimming were worked out from the DNA. The table has around 190,000 clones, about four fifths seen once. This sequence was found in a man in his sixties with acute or convalescent COVID-19. The sample comprised peripheral blood. The chain links TRBV28 to TRBJ1-5; D is possibly TRBD1 (6 bases). CDR3 coding DNA: TGTGCCAGCAGTCCCATAGGCGGGTTTTTGGACAGTTATCAGCCCCAGCATTTT. Translation: CASSPIGGFLDSYQPQHF.